This T cell receptor beta chain was captured in a study of blood T cell repertoires in COVID-19. V dropped 3 bases and J dropped 0 bases, with 9 bases sitting between them. The CDR3 has 14 amino acids. Looked up from germline, CDR1 is SGHDT and CDR2 is YYEEEE. In the original processing: How many nucleated cells were present was estimated from reference gene primer amplification. Method: immunoSEQ multiplex PCR; TCRdb's copy keeps in-frame clones and lacks some. The V and J calls and clone size come from that table; D and trimming were worked out from the DNA. Among some 360,000 clones, around nine tenths were seen once, and the ten largest hold over 1%.

The sequenced material came from PBMCs or T cells enriched from blood (not recorded which). This chain links TRBV5-6 with TRBJ1-1; D may be TRBD1 (5 bases). This TCR was recovered from a young woman who had been exposed to COVID-19. In nucleotides, the CDR3 is TGTGCCAGCAGCTACACACAGGTGAACACTGAAGCTTTCTTT. Encoded protein: CASSYTQVNTEAFF.